These 14 T cell receptor beta chains came from one sample sequenced in a study of T cell responses to AZD1222 COVID-19 vaccine. Produced via immunoSEQ multiplex PCR; TCRdb's table is partial and in-frame only. Of approximately 99,000 clones listed, approximately 89% are singletons. The sequencing here drew on peripheral blood, taken on day 0 of MenACWY control vaccination. Receptor source: an adult in good health.

This rearrangement joins TRBV5-1 to TRBJ1-2; TRBD1 matches at 9 bases. V dropped 4 bases and J dropped 2; count of bases not matched to a gene: 6. Germline CDR1 is SGHRS and CDR2 is YFSETQ. This CDR3 region has 15 residues. The CDR3 loop reads CASSGTGGGNYGYTF. CDR3 nucleotides: TGCGCCAGCAGCGGAACAGGGGGCGGAAACTATGGCTACACCTTC. The full variable domain, rest sourced from reference TRBV5-1 and TRBJ1-2, is KAGVTQTPRYLIKTRGQQVTLSCSPISGHRSVSWYQQTPGQGLQFLFEYFSETQRNKGNFPGRFSGRQFSNSRSEMNVSTLELGDSALYLCASSGTGGGNYGYTFGSGTRLTVV.

The CDR3 nucleotides read TGTGCCAGCTCACCAGGACTAGCGGGGGGCACAGATACGCAGTATTTT. Translation: CASSPGLAGGTDTQYF. V gene TRBV18 combines with J gene TRBJ2-3; TRBD2 aligns across 13 bases. The trim removed 2 bases at V and 1 base at J, leaving 0 bases unmatched. The germline gives CDR1 KGHSH, CDR2 LQKENI. The CDR3 length is 16 residues. The whole variable domain, remainder taken from reference TRBV18 and TRBJ2-3, is NAGVMQNPRHLVRRRGQEARLRCSPMKGHSHVYWYRQLPEEGLKFMVYLQKENIIDESGMPKERFSAEFPKEGPSILRIQQVVRGDSAAYFCASSPGLAGGTDTQYFGPGTRLTVL.

The rearrangement uses TRBV3-1 (or the pseudogene TRBV3-2) and TRBJ2-5; D is possibly TRBD1 or TRBD2 (6 bases each). Germline V gene lookup returns CDR1 LGHDT and CDR2 YNNKEL (reference sequence). The CDR3 contains 16 residues. Trimming pared 0 bases from V and 4 bases from J, leaving 15 bases between. This CDR3 is CASSQDRGTAPETQYF. The CDR3 bases are TGTGCCAGCAGCCAAGATAGGGGGACTGCCCCAGAGACCCAGTACTTC.

The chain combines TRBV6-5 with TRBJ2-7, with D possibly being TRBD2 (6 bases). In germline, CDR1 is MNHEY, CDR2 SVGAGI. This CDR3 has 16 amino acids. Between the trimmed V and J ends, which lost 0 bases and 0 bases, there was a span of 12 bases. CDR3 nucleotides: TGTGCCAGCAGTTACTCCTCGGGGGAACACTCCTACGAGCAGTACTTC. Translating it yields CASSYSSGEHSYEQYF.

Only one count was recorded for this clone. The chain recombines TRBV6-5 with TRBJ2-7; D not resolved. V was clipped by 4 bases and J by 9 bases, with 10 bases between them. Germline V lookup: CDR1 MNHEY, CDR2 SVGAGI. The CDR3 length is 11 residues. The DNA of the CDR3 is TGTGCCAGCAGTTTTCGACAAACGCAGTACTTC. It encodes CASSFRQTQYF.

The count of this clone is one. J is TRBJ2-7 and V is TRBV30; the match to TRBD1 covers 8 bases. The V gene's germline CDR1 is GTSNPN and CDR2 SVGIG (reference sequence). The CDR3 runs 14 residues. DNA for the CDR3: TGTGCGAGCCGAATCCGGGACAGGAACTACGAGCAGTACTTC. Translation: CASRIRDRNYEQYF.

CDR3 loop: CASRVRGLSNQPQHF. CDR3 DNA: TGTGCCAGCAGGGTTAGGGGGCTTAGCAATCAGCCCCAGCATTTT. J is TRBJ1-5 and V is TRBV2; 7 nucleotides agree with TRBD1. The CDR3 totals 15 residues. The V and J ends lost 6 bases and 0 bases, in that order; junction bases with no gene match: 5. The germline gives CDR1 SNHLY, CDR2 FYNNEI.

The chain employs TRBV15 and TRBJ2-1; D uncertain. Trimming removed 6 bases at V and 5 bases at J, with 11 bases between. CDR3 length: 13 amino acids. The germline V gene has CDR1 LNHNV and CDR2 YYDKDF (reference sequence). The CDR3 protein is CATRRLQDNEQFF. The CDR3 bases are TGTGCCACCAGACGTCTCCAGGACAATGAGCAGTTCTTC.

J is TRBJ2-7 and V is TRBV24-1; 11 positions agree with TRBD1. The germline V gene has CDR1 KGHDR and CDR2 SFDVKD. V lost 3 bases, J lost 6 bases, and 3 bases stayed unmatched. This CDR3 has 14 residues. This CDR3 is CATSDPGTGGEQYF. DNA of the CDR3: TGTGCCACCAGTGATCCCGGGACAGGGGGCGAGCAGTACTTC.

This clone was found a few times. The chain carries TRBV12-3 or TRBV12-4 and TRBJ2-5; 8 bases are shared with TRBD1. Germline trimming cut 10 bases from V and 2 bases from J; bases unmatched to any gene: 6. CDR3 length: 13 residues. CDR3 coding DNA: TGTGCCACCCGGACAGGGCAACAAGAGACCCAGTACTTC. Its translation: CATRTGQQETQYF.

This sequence joins TRBV19 and TRBJ2-7; weak D call: TRBD1 (8 bases). Germline CDR1 and CDR2: LNHDA and SQIVND (reference sequence). V shed 8 bases and J shed 2 bases, with 13 bases lying between them. This CDR3 has 13 residues. The CDR3 DNA is TGTGCCAGTCAACAGGGGGGGACCTACGAGCAGTACTTC. This encodes CASQQGGTYEQYF.

CDR3 sequence (DNA): TGTGCCAGTAGGCTATCTGGGGCCAACGTCCTGACTTTC. This codes for CASRLSGANVLTF. The genes are TRBV19 and TRBJ2-6; D is unclear. V was cut by 6 bases and J by 1 base, with 4 bases left in between. CDR1 and CDR2 (germline): LNHDA, SQIVND (reference sequence). The CDR3 covers 13 residues.

V usage is TRBV19 and J usage is TRBJ2-7, with a weak D call TRBD2 (6 bases). The CDR3 runs 13 residues. The V gene lost 5 bases and the J gene lost 6 bases, with 14 bases spanning the gap. Germline V gene sequence: CDR1 LNHDA, CDR2 SQIVND (reference sequence). CDR3 DNA sequence: TGTGCCAGTAGTGACTATTGGGACTCCGAGCAGTACTTC. Translated, it gives CASSDYWDSEQYF.

The chain uses TRBV24-1 and TRBJ1-3, with a weak D call TRBD1 (5 bases). The CDR3 consists of 15 residues. The germline V gene encodes CDR1 KGHDR and CDR2 SFDVKD. Trimming took 4 bases from V and 0 from J, leaving 9 bases between them. CDR3 bases: TGTGCCACCAGTGACAGACAGTTCTCTGGAAACACCATATATTTT. Translating it yields CATSDRQFSGNTIYF.